The TCR beta chain described here comes from a study of beta chain features in type 1 diabetes. The investigators reverse transcribed all of the isolated RNA, so they sequenced expressed TCRB transcripts. Produced via immunoSEQ multiplex PCR; TCRdb's table is partial and in-frame only. The sample shows about 160,000 clones, about 8% of them seen only once. Germline V gene sequence: CDR1 SGHNT, CDR2 YENEEA. CDR3 length: 18 residues. Trimming took off 1 base at V and 2 bases at J, with 15 bases between the two ends. Every single donor gave one heparinised blood draw, and these averaged about 116 mL. Study-level findings and limits: It was among patients, rather than healthy donors, that naive, central memory and Treg TCRB repertoires appeared more similar. In all four CD4+ subsets, TCRB CDR3 length was significantly, moderately reduced in type 1 diabetes. VDJ junctions from patients with type 1 diabetes contained fewer insertions and more deletions.

Remarks on this clone: Antigen: not known.

The sample consisted of central memory CD4+ T cells from blood. The receptor was derived from a woman aged 40 to 55 with type 1 diabetes. The chain uses TRBV11-3 and TRBJ2-6; D perhaps matches TRBD2 (6 bases). The CDR3 spells CASSLGPPGRAGANVLTF. The CDR3 DNA reads TGTGCCAGCAGCTTAGGCCCCCCCGGGAGAGCTGGGGCCAACGTCCTGACTTTC.